This entry concerns a single TCR beta chain. A J-beta primer mix and a sample-barcoded 5' primer were used in a second PCR of about 7 to 12 cycles. Every sample gave at least 2.5 million paired-end reads containing CDR3. TCRdb recomputed calls from the 5' RACE reads with MiXCR, one row per CDR3 protein. The sample records 1.6 million or so distinct CDR3 sequences, 34% being singletons. This sample stems from a study of blood T cells in healthy people across ages. The CDR3 runs 14 residues. Germline V CDR1 and CDR2: SQVTM, ANQGSEA. V was cut by 6 bases and J by 8 bases, with 19 bases left in between. The rearrangement uses TRBV29-1 and TRBJ1-4; D call uncertain. The receptor's source is a woman between 25 and 40 years old in good health. The specimen was blood. CDR3 amino acids: CSVVDGLREEKLFF. In DNA, the CDR3 is TGCAGCGTCGTCGACGGTCTTAGAGAGGAAAAACTGTTTTTT.